Below are 27 T cell receptor beta chains sequenced from a single sample in a study of blood T cell repertoires in COVID-19 (dated by TCRdb to 2018 to 2020). Preparation of the library involved the immunoSEQ multiplex PCR assay. Entries here come from immuneACCESS through TCRdb and include only in-frame sequences with V and J called. Some clones fail to appear in such tables; in the studies checked, an unresolved V gene covers under half of the shortfall, and the cause of the remainder is unknown. This sample holds 140,000 or so clones; 75% to 85% were observed only once. The top ten constitute 5% of the sample. Sample: peripheral blood. These receptors all come from a woman between 65 and 79 years old with COVID-19, enrolled during active disease.

This chain links TRBV5-1 with TRBJ2-5, with TRBD1 matching 7 bases. The junction had 8 bases not matched to a gene; V was cut back by 3 bases and J by 3 bases. CDR3 length: 15 amino acids. Germline V gene lookup returns CDR1 SGHRS and CDR2 YFSETQ. The CDR3 nucleotides read TGCGCCAGCAGCTGGGGACAGAATAAGAAAGAGACCCAGTACTTC. It translates to CASSWGQNKKETQYF.

The V and J genes are TRBV15 and TRBJ1-5; the D is unclear. Trimming took off 1 base at V and 9 bases at J, with 7 bases between the two ends. CDR1 is LNHNV and CDR2 is YYDKDF in the germline V gene (reference sequence). The CDR3 runs to 12 residues. This chain's CDR3 is CATSRAGGPQHF. The DNA of the CDR3 is TGTGCCACCAGCAGAGCAGGTGGGCCCCAGCATTTT.

The V gene is TRBV6-6, the J gene TRBJ2-2; TRBD1 matches 9 bases. In germline, CDR1 is MNHNY, CDR2 SVGAGI (reference sequence). The V and J ends lost 5 bases and 2 bases, in that order; junction bases with no gene match: 9. This CDR3 region has 17 residues. CDR3 bases: TGTGCCAGCAGTCTAACCGGACAGGGGTTAAACACCGGGGAGCTGTTTTTT. Translated: CASSLTGQGLNTGELFF.

This chain uses TRBV6-5 with TRBJ2-7; TRBD1 matches 7 bases. The germline V gene encodes CDR1 MNHEY and CDR2 SVGAGI. The CDR3 is made up of 12 amino acids. J was trimmed by 4 bases and V by 4 bases; bases with no gene match: 1. The CDR3 region has the DNA TGTGCCAGCAGTTTACAGGGGTACGAGCAGTACTTC. It codes for CASSLQGYEQYF.

The rearrangement uses TRBV19 and TRBJ2-5; 9 bases map to TRBD2. Per the germline V gene, CDR1 is LNHDA and CDR2 is SQIVND (reference sequence). Trimming took 5 bases from V and 4 from J; bases not matched to a gene: 8. This CDR3 contains 15 residues. CDR3 sequence: CASSPTSGPGETQYF. The CDR3 nucleotides are TGTGCCAGTAGTCCGACTAGCGGCCCAGGAGAGACCCAGTACTTC.

The chain employs TRBV5-1 and TRBJ1-3; TRBD1 is a possible D gene (5 bases). The CDR3 is made up of 17 amino acids. Per germline, CDR1 SGHRS and CDR2 YFSETQ. V was shortened by 0 bases and J by 2 bases, with 15 bases between the two germline ends. This chain's CDR3 is CASSLGSSGTPGNTIYF. In nucleotides, the CDR3 is TGCGCCAGCAGCTTGGGAAGCTCAGGGACTCCTGGAAACACCATATATTTT.

This clone was counted a few times. V usage is TRBV3-1 (or the pseudogene TRBV3-2) and J usage is TRBJ1-2, with TRBD1 as a possible D gene (5 bases). The CDR3 runs to 16 residues. The V gene lost 1 base and the J gene lost 8 bases, with 20 bases spanning the gap. Per the germline V gene, CDR1 is LGHDT and CDR2 is YNNKEL (reference sequence). Here the CDR3 reads CASSQGGDTRAGGYTF. The CDR3 coding sequence is TGTGCCAGCAGCCAAGGTGGCGACACCCGGGCAGGGGGCTACACCTTC.

The chain uses TRBV6-5 and TRBJ1-2; TRBD1 might be the D (5 bases). CDR3 length equals 14 residues. Germline values: CDR1 MNHEY, CDR2 SVGAGI. Trimming cost V 8 bases and J 2 bases, with 15 bases left between them. The CDR3 sequence is CASLDTQGNYGYTF. In DNA, the CDR3 is TGTGCCAGCCTGGACACTCAAGGCAACTATGGCTACACCTTC.

This chain uses TRBV6-2 or TRBV6-3 with TRBJ2-7, with 9 bases aligning to TRBD1. The germline V gene encodes CDR1 MNHEY and CDR2 SVGEGT. Trimming took 6 bases from V and 2 from J; bases not matched to a gene: 2. CDR3 length: 13 residues. The CDR3 coding sequence is TGTGCCAGCAGCGGGACAGGGACCTACGAGCAGTACTTC. It translates to CASSGTGTYEQYF.

The V gene is TRBV5-6, the J gene TRBJ1-2; D is possibly TRBD1 (5 bases). Germline assignment: CDR1 SGHDT and CDR2 YYEEEE. The CDR3 covers 16 residues. Deletions cut 4 bases from V and 3 bases from J, with 19 bases between. CDR3 amino acids: CASSMKGGASDYGYTF. CDR3 DNA sequence: TGTGCCAGCAGCATGAAAGGAGGGGCTAGCGACTATGGCTACACCTTC.

This clone has only a few counts. This chain connects TRBV11-2 to TRBJ2-5, with D possibly being TRBD1 (5 bases). From germline, CDR1 is SGHAT and CDR2 FQNNGV. V was shortened by 5 bases and J by 2 bases, with 18 bases between the two germline ends. The CDR3 is 16 residues long. CDR3 nucleotide sequence: TGTGCCAGCAGCGGATCTCTAGGCAGGGAACAAGAGACCCAGTACTTC. Translation: CASSGSLGREQETQYF.

J is TRBJ1-4 and V is TRBV5-5; TRBD1 aligns across 9 bases. V gave up 5 bases and J gave up 7 bases; unmatched junction bases: 9. Germline V gene sequence: CDR1 SGHKS, CDR2 YYEKEE (reference sequence). The CDR3 sequence is 15 residues long. CDR3: CASSQQGARSEKLFF. CDR3 bases: TGTGCCAGCAGTCAACAGGGGGCGCGGAGTGAAAAACTGTTTTTT.

The chain uses TRBV7-9 and TRBJ1-6, with 9 bases matching TRBD1. The CDR3 loop spans 14 amino acids. CDR1 and CDR2 from the germline V gene are SEHNR and FQNEAQ (reference sequence). V lost 1 base and J lost 8; bases outside the gene matches: 0. For the CDR3, the DNA is TGTGCCAGCAGCTTAGGGGACAGGGATTCACCCCTCCACTTT. As protein: CASSLGDRDSPLHF.

The CDR3 here is CASSLGSGTVYNEQFF. Here the CDR3 DNA reads TGTGCCAGCAGCTTGGGTTCCGGGACAGTCTACAATGAGCAGTTCTTC. The V and J genes are TRBV5-6 and TRBJ2-1, with 7 nucleotides matching TRBD1. The length of the CDR3 is 16 residues. CDR1 SGHDT and CDR2 YYEEEE come from the germline V gene. Trimming removed 0 bases from V and 3 bases from J; junction bases left unmatched: 6.

J is TRBJ2-6 and V is TRBV7-3, with TRBD2 identical over 9 bases. The V and J ends lost 5 bases and 2 bases, in that order; junction bases with no gene match: 10. The CDR3 has 18 residues. CDR1 and CDR2 from the germline V gene are SGHTA and FQGTGA. CDR3 residues: CASSRGRRGGPGANVLTF. As DNA, the CDR3 is TGTGCCAGCAGCCGCGGCCGGCGGGGGGGGCCTGGGGCCAACGTCCTGACTTTC. Filled out from reference TRBV7-3 and TRBJ2-6, the complete variable domain reads GAGVSQTPSNKVTEKGKYVELRCDPISGHTALYWYRQSLGQGPEFLIYFQGTGAADDSGLPNDRFFAVRPEGSVSTLKIQRTERGDSAVYLCASSRGRRGGPGANVLTFGAGSRLTVL.

This clone was seen only once. The chain carries TRBV15 and TRBJ2-5, with D maybe TRBD2 (5 bases). There are 15 residues in the CDR3. V lost 1 base and J 3 bases, leaving 12 bases between the germline ends. Germline lookup yields CDR1 LNHNV and CDR2 YYDKDF (reference sequence). For the CDR3, the DNA is TGTGCCACCAGCAGAGGAGAAGGGAGAGAAGAGACCCAGTACTTC. Residues: CATSRGEGREETQYF.

This clone was counted only a few times. The V call is TRBV3-1 (or the pseudogene TRBV3-2), the J call TRBJ2-4; D possibly corresponds to TRBD2 (5 bases). V gave up 5 bases and J gave up 0 bases, with 11 bases separating them. The CDR3 length is 15 residues. The germline gives CDR1 LGHDT, CDR2 YNNKEL (reference sequence). The CDR3 coding sequence is TGTGCCAGCAGCTCCGCGGGCCTAGCCAAAAACATTCAGTACTTC. Encoded protein: CASSSAGLAKNIQYF.

The chain is built from TRBV29-1 and TRBJ2-2, with 7 bases fitting TRBD2. The J segment lost 1 base and the V segment lost 3 bases, leaving 5 bases of the junction unmatched. This CDR3 is built from 15 residues. Germline loops: CDR1 SQVTM, CDR2 ANQGSEA. CDR3 coding DNA: TGCAGCGTTGATCCTAGCGGAAAGAACACCGGGGAGCTGTTTTTT. Translated: CSVDPSGKNTGELFF.

V and J are TRBV2 and TRBJ2-3; 9 bases fit TRBD1. Germline loops: CDR1 SNHLY, CDR2 FYNNEI. V lost 6 bases, J lost 1 base, and 5 bases stayed unmatched. The CDR3 is made up of 15 amino acids. CDR3 protein: CASSDRTGGTDTQYF. The CDR3 region has the DNA TGTGCCAGCAGCGATAGGACAGGGGGCACAGATACGCAGTATTTT.

The rearrangement joins TRBV5-1 to TRBJ1-4; D is perhaps TRBD1 (6 bases). The CDR3 runs 19 residues. V lost 4 bases and J lost 1, with 23 bases in between. Germline CDR1 and CDR2: SGHRS and YFSETQ. CDR3 nucleotide sequence: TGCGCCAGCAGCCTCAGGGGCGCTGAAAGTTCGGGAACTAATGAAAAACTGTTTTTT. Its translation is CASSLRGAESSGTNEKLFF.

This chain links TRBV11-2 with TRBJ2-7; D uncertain. Trimming took off 2 bases at V and 0 bases at J, with 8 bases between the two ends. Germline V gene data show CDR1 as SGHAT and CDR2 as FQNNGV. The CDR3 spans 14 residues. This chain's CDR3 is CASSLRLDSYEQYF. The DNA of the CDR3 is TGTGCCAGCAGCTTAAGATTAGACTCCTACGAGCAGTACTTC.

The rearrangement joins TRBV18 to TRBJ2-1; TRBD2 agrees at 7 bases. The germline CDR1 and CDR2 sequences are KGHSH and LQKENI. The V gene end was trimmed by 3 bases and the J gene end by 5 bases; junction bases not matched to a gene: 16. The CDR3 runs to 18 residues. The CDR3 loop reads CASSPLPLASGANNEQFF. CDR3 nucleotide sequence: TGTGCCAGCTCACCCCTGCCCCTCGCTAGCGGAGCCAACAATGAGCAGTTCTTC.

The rearrangement joins TRBV14 to TRBJ2-3; 13 bases map to TRBD2. Per germline, CDR1 SGHDN and CDR2 FVKESK. This CDR3 region has 19 residues. V shed 2 bases, J shed 4 bases, and the junction held 12 bases outside the gene matches. Here the CDR3 DNA reads TGTGCCAGCAGCCAATATCCCCAACTAGCGGGGGGGCCAGCAGATACGCAGTATTTT. Protein: CASSQYPQLAGGPADTQYF.

This clone is a singleton in its sample. The rearrangement links TRBV7-9 to TRBJ1-3; D may be TRBD1 (6 bases). Trimming removed 5 bases from V and 3 bases from J, with 17 bases in between. CDR1 and CDR2 from the germline V gene are SEHNR and FQNEAQ (reference sequence). This CDR3 comprises 16 residues. CDR3 sequence (DNA): TGTGCCAGCAGCCCCCACCAGGGGAGACGTGGAAACACCATATATTTT. Protein product: CASSPHQGRRGNTIYF.

This chain joins TRBV7-9 and TRBJ2-3; TRBD1 agrees at 9 bases. The germline gives CDR1 SEHNR, CDR2 FQNEAQ (reference sequence). The CDR3 sequence is 15 residues long. The ends lost 5 bases at V and 3 bases at J; junction bases unmatched: 6. The CDR3: CASSPRDRETDTQYF. For the CDR3, the DNA is TGTGCCAGCAGCCCCCGGGACAGGGAAACAGATACGCAGTATTTT. The variable domain in full, with the rest retrieved from reference TRBV7-9 and TRBJ2-3, is DTGVSQNPRHKITKRGQNVTFRCDPISEHNRLYWYRQTLGQGPEFLTYFQNEAQLEKSRLLSDRFSAERPKGSFSTLEIQRTEQGDSAMYLCASSPRDRETDTQYFGPGTRLTVL.

This clone was counted only a few times. The V call is TRBV14, the J call TRBJ1-1, with D tentatively TRBD1 (5 bases). Germline V gives CDR1 SGHDN, CDR2 FVKESK. The CDR3 covers 16 residues. Trimming cost V 4 bases and J 1 base, with 16 bases left between them. The CDR3 DNA follows: TGTGCCAGCAGCCCCTCAGGGAGGATTGCGAACACTGAAGCTTTCTTT. Amino acids: CASSPSGRIANTEAFF.

CDR3 region: CAISETQPGLASEQFF. The CDR3 DNA reads as TGTGCCATCAGTGAGACGCAACCGGGACTAGCGTCCGAGCAGTTCTTC. The chain uses TRBV10-3 and TRBJ2-1; 10 bases match TRBD2. The ends lost 2 bases at V and 10 bases at J; junction bases unmatched: 11. The CDR3 has 16 amino acids. The V gene's germline CDR1 is ENHRY and CDR2 SYGVKD.